One and the same sample provided the 10 T cell receptor beta chains below, sequenced in a study of immune evolution from preneoplasia to lung adenocarcinoma. Here immunoSEQ multiplex PCR was the method, and the copy in TCRdb shows in-frame clones only, minus some. The sample records 6,200 or so clones, approximately 85% being singletons. The sequenced sample was FFPE invasive lung adenocarcinoma tissue. The receptor set was obtained from a person aged 50-75 years with lung adenocarcinoma.

The J gene is TRBJ2-3, the V gene TRBV18; 9 bases agree with TRBD1. The CDR3 contains 12 residues. Germline values: CDR1 KGHSH, CDR2 LQKENI. J lost 8 bases, V lost 6 bases, and 3 bases had no gene match. The CDR3 DNA reads as TGTGCCAGCTCTCCGGGACAGGGTACGCAGTATTTT. Its translation is CASSPGQGTQYF.

The rearrangement uses TRBV5-5 and TRBJ2-7; the D call may be TRBD1 or TRBD2 (5 bases each). Per the germline V gene, CDR1 is SGHKS and CDR2 is YYEKEE (reference sequence). Trimming shortened V by 4 bases and J by 2 bases, and 10 bases separated the two germline ends. This CDR3 contains 13 residues. CDR3: CASSIGATYEQYF. As DNA, the CDR3 is TGTGCCAGCAGCATCGGGGCTACCTACGAGCAGTACTTC.

Only a few counts were recorded for this clone. The chain combines TRBV18 with TRBJ2-7; TRBD1 matches at 8 bases. The CDR3 covers 14 residues. CDR1 KGHSH and CDR2 LQKENI come from the germline V gene. V shed 2 bases and J 2 bases; nucleotides not matched to a gene: 2. CDR3 amino acids: CASSPGQGPYEQYF. For the CDR3, the DNA is TGTGCCAGCTCACCAGGACAGGGACCCTACGAGCAGTACTTC.

V gene TRBV9 combines with J gene TRBJ2-1, with 7 bases fitting TRBD2. Germline CDR1 is SGDLS and CDR2 is YYNGEE. CDR3 length: 15 amino acids. The V and J ends lost 0 bases and 7 bases, in that order; junction bases with no gene match: 7. The chain's CDR3 is CASSVESGMGNEQFF. CDR3 bases: TGTGCCAGCAGCGTAGAAAGCGGGATGGGGAATGAGCAGTTCTTC.

This chain uses TRBV7-3 with TRBJ2-1, with D possibly called TRBD1 or TRBD2 (5 bases each). Trimming left V 0 bases short and J 3 bases short, with 9 bases between. The CDR3 totals 15 residues. Germline CDR1 is SGHTA and CDR2 is FQGTGA. CDR3 bases: TGTGCCAGCAGCTTAACGGGGGACGGCTACAATGAGCAGTTCTTC. Protein: CASSLTGDGYNEQFF.

The rearrangement uses TRBV12-5 and TRBJ2-3; 9 bases are a match to TRBD2. The junction had 6 bases not matched to a gene; V was cut back by 5 bases and J by 6 bases. The V gene's germline CDR1 is LGHNT and CDR2 FRNRAP. The CDR3 consists of 14 residues. Here the CDR3 DNA reads TGTGCTAGTGGTCTTAGCGGGAGACTGGATACGCAGTATTTT. Translating it yields CASGLSGRLDTQYF.

The genes are TRBV7-3 and TRBJ2-2, with D unclear. The V gene's germline CDR1 is SGHTA and CDR2 FQGTGA. The CDR3 has 18 residues. Deletions cut 4 bases from V and 0 bases from J, with 18 bases between. CDR3 sequence reads: CASSSGPHSGSNTGELFF. In DNA form, the CDR3 reads TGTGCCAGCAGCTCCGGGCCGCATTCCGGATCGAACACCGGGGAGCTGTTTTTT. Variable domain in full (rest from reference TRBV7-3 and TRBJ2-2): GAGVSQTPSNKVTEKGKYVELRCDPISGHTALYWYRQSLGQGPEFLIYFQGTGAADDSGLPNDRFFAVRPEGSVSTLKIQRTERGDSAVYLCASSSGPHSGSNTGELFFGEGSRLTVL.

The rearrangement uses TRBV6-6 and TRBJ1-3; D is unresolved. The germline gives CDR1 MNHNY, CDR2 SVGAGI (reference sequence). The CDR3 runs 15 residues. V was pared by 2 bases and J by 0 bases, with 8 bases between. The CDR3 DNA sequence: TGTGCCAGCAGTTACAGGACCCGCTCTGGAAACACCATATATTTT. Its translation: CASSYRTRSGNTIYF.

This clone was observed a single time. J is TRBJ2-1 and V is TRBV4-2, with 13 bases lining up with TRBD2. V dropped 6 bases and J dropped 0; count of bases not matched to a gene: 11. This CDR3 comprises 19 residues. Germline V lookup: CDR1 LGHNA, CDR2 YNFKEQ. CDR3 DNA sequence: TGTGCCAGCAGACGGAGGACTAGCGGGAGCTCGAGCTCCTACAATGAGCAGTTCTTC. As protein: CASRRRTSGSSSSYNEQFF.

The chain links TRBV21-1 to TRBJ1-1. TRBV21-1 is flagged as a pseudogene. CDR3 length: 15 residues. The CDR3 nucleotides are TGTGCCAGCTGGGACGGAACCTACATGAACACTGAAGCTTTCTTT. Its translation: CASWDGTYMNTEAFF.